Each of the 27 T cell receptor beta chains below was sequenced from the same sample in a study of cytomegalovirus exposure and HLA in healthy donors. Data came from immunoSEQ multiplex PCR; TCRdb stores just in-frame clones and leaves some out. Of around 74,000 clones detected, 85% appear once; the ten largest clones hold about 3%. The sample comprised PBMCs. These receptors originate from a man under 40 in good health and CMV-seronegative.

The gene calls are TRBV18 and TRBJ1-3; 8 positions match TRBD1. The germline V gene encodes CDR1 KGHSH and CDR2 LQKENI. This CDR3 comprises 15 residues. V was clipped by 5 bases and J by 2 bases; unmatched bases: 5. CDR3 DNA sequence: TGTGCCAGCTCAAATGGACAGGGCGCTGGAAACACCATATATTTT. It is translated as CASSNGQGAGNTIYF.

This clone turned up a few times. This chain connects TRBV4-3 to TRBJ2-7; D gene unclear. Germline CDR1 is LGHNA and CDR2 is YSLEER. The V end lost 0 bases, the J end lost 7 bases, and 19 bases lay between the germline ends. The CDR3 totals 16 residues. The CDR3 region is CASSQEPPGSMREQYF. CDR3 nucleotide sequence: TGCGCCAGCAGCCAAGAACCCCCCGGGTCGATGCGGGAGCAGTACTTC.

This chain connects TRBV19 to TRBJ2-1; 9 nucleotides align to TRBD2. The CDR3 has 15 amino acids. The junction had 9 bases not matched to a gene; V was cut back by 5 bases and J by 7 bases. Germline CDR1 and CDR2: LNHDA and SQIVND (reference sequence). Written as DNA, the CDR3 is TGTGCCAGTAGTGCCGCGAATAGCGGGGGTAATGAGCAGTTCTTC. It specifies CASSAANSGGNEQFF.

This chain connects TRBV18 to TRBJ2-3; tentative D call: TRBD1 (6 bases). The ends were cut back, 2 bases at V and 2 bases at J, with 17 bases in the middle. Germline V gene sequence: CDR1 KGHSH, CDR2 LQKENI. The CDR3 is 17 residues long. The DNA for the CDR3 is TGTGCCAGCTCACCAGAGGGCAGGGGACGCCTCACAGATACGCAGTATTTT. Its protein product is CASSPEGRGRLTDTQYF.

The chain recombines TRBV4-1 with TRBJ1-3; a possible D gene is TRBD1 (6 bases). CDR1 and CDR2 from the germline V gene are MGHRA and YSYEKL. The CDR3 length is 13 residues. The V and J ends lost 0 bases and 10 bases respectively, with 10 bases between them. Here the CDR3 reads CASSQDQGTTIYF. CDR3 DNA sequence: TGCGCCAGCAGCCAAGATCAAGGGACAACCATATATTTT.

This chain joins TRBV4-1 and TRBJ1-5; 9 bases line up with TRBD1. V lost 1 base and J lost 10; bases outside the gene matches: 11. The CDR3 has 16 amino acids. From germline, CDR1 is MGHRA and CDR2 YSYEKL. CDR3 in amino acids: CASSQVVLDRGGPQHF. Here the CDR3 DNA reads TGCGCCAGCAGCCAAGTAGTCCTGGACAGGGGTGGTCCCCAGCATTTT.

The chain links TRBV7-3 to TRBJ2-1, with D perhaps TRBD1 (5 bases). The CDR3 is 11 amino acids. The V gene lost 5 bases and the J gene lost 15 bases, with 14 bases spanning the gap. Germline lookup yields CDR1 SGHTA and CDR2 FQGTGA. CDR3 loop: CASSDDSLGFF. CDR3 DNA sequence: TGTGCCAGCAGCGACGACAGCTTAGGGTTCTTC.

The chain recombines TRBV7-3 with TRBJ2-2, with D perhaps TRBD1 (6 bases). Germline assignment: CDR1 SGHTA and CDR2 FQGTGA. The CDR3 covers 15 residues. Trimming removed 5 bases from V and 2 bases from J, with 12 bases in between. CDR3 amino acids: CASSVQGRNTGELFF. The CDR3 DNA is TGTGCCAGCAGCGTACAGGGTAGAAACACCGGGGAGCTGTTTTTT.

The rearrangement joins TRBV11-3 to TRBJ2-7, with a weak D call TRBD2 (6 bases). V dropped 5 bases and J dropped 6 bases, with 17 bases sitting between them. CDR3 length equals 14 residues. Germline assignment: CDR1 SGHNT and CDR2 YENEEA. CDR3 protein: CASSTLGSWGEQYV. Here the CDR3 DNA reads TGTGCCAGCAGCACCCTCGGGAGTTGGGGCGAGCAGTACGTC.

DNA of the CDR3: TGTGCCAGCAGCTTAGCGTTCAAGAACACCGGGGAGCTGTTTTTT. Residues: CASSLAFKNTGELFF. This sequence joins TRBV7-2 and TRBJ2-2; no firm D call. Between the trimmed V and J ends, which lost 0 bases and 1 base, there was a span of 6 bases. The CDR3 is made up of 15 amino acids. Germline assignment: CDR1 SGHTA and CDR2 FQGNSA.

The chain links TRBV5-1 to TRBJ2-7, with TRBD2 identical over 8 bases. The CDR3 totals 16 residues. V lost 4 bases, J lost 5 bases, and 14 bases stayed unmatched. Germline values: CDR1 SGHRS, CDR2 YFSETQ. CDR3 residues: CASSVNPGTSGDEQYF. CDR3 DNA sequence: TGCGCCAGCAGCGTAAACCCCGGGACTAGTGGTGACGAGCAGTACTTC. The whole variable domain, filled in from reference TRBV5-1 and TRBJ2-7, reads KAGVTQTPRYLIKTRGQQVTLSCSPISGHRSVSWYQQTPGQGLQFLFEYFSETQRNKGNFPGRFSGRQFSNSRSEMNVSTLELGDSALYLCASSVNPGTSGDEQYFGPGTRLTVT.

V gene TRBV7-8 combines with J gene TRBJ1-1; the D is unclear. CDR1 SGHVS and CDR2 FQNEAQ come from the germline V gene. V dropped 6 bases and J dropped 4 bases, with 12 bases sitting between them. CDR3 length: 13 amino acids. CDR3 bases: TGTGCCAGCAGAGTGATTGAGGGCACTGAAGCTTTCTTT. Amino acid sequence: CASRVIEGTEAFF.

The V gene is TRBV5-6, the J gene TRBJ1-5; no reliable D call. This CDR3 contains 15 residues. The germline V and J ends were trimmed by 4 bases and 4 bases, with 15 bases remaining between them. CDR1 is SGHDT and CDR2 is YYEEEE in the germline V gene. The CDR3 reads CASSKSESANQPQHF. The CDR3 region has the DNA TGTGCCAGCAGCAAGAGTGAATCAGCGAATCAGCCCCAGCATTTT.

This clone appeared a single time. The chain has TRBV11-3 and TRBJ1-3, with a possible D match to TRBD1 (5 bases). The CDR3 covers 14 residues. The ends were cut back, 3 bases at V and 9 bases at J, with 15 bases in the middle. Germline assignment: CDR1 SGHNT and CDR2 YENEEA. CDR3 region: CASSFPGQEGTIYF. The CDR3 nucleotides are TGTGCCAGCAGCTTCCCAGGGCAGGAGGGCACCATATATTTT.

This chain links TRBV10-3 with TRBJ2-2; 11 bases agree with TRBD2. With 4 bases clipped from V and 6 bases from J, the junction kept 7 bases outside the gene matches. Germline V gives CDR1 ENHRY, CDR2 SYGVKD. The length of the CDR3 is 16 residues. The CDR3 DNA sequence: TGTGCCATCAGTGTCAGCCTAGCGGGGGGTCCCGGGGAGCTGTTTTTT. It yields the protein CAISVSLAGGPGELFF.

This clone was seen a few times. The J gene is TRBJ1-2, the V gene TRBV9; 7 bases match TRBD1. CDR3 length: 16 residues. With V trimmed by 0 bases and J by 4 bases, 9 bases remained unmatched. Germline assignment: CDR1 SGDLS and CDR2 YYNGEE. The CDR3 nucleotides read TGTGCCAGCAGCGTAGCACGGGACAGAACCCTCTATGGCTACACCTTC. Its translation: CASSVARDRTLYGYTF. Full variable domain (missing parts from reference TRBV9 and TRBJ1-2): DSGVTQTPKHLITATGQRVTLRCSPRSGDLSVYWYQQSLDQGLQFLIQYYNGEERAKGNILERFSAQQFPDLHSELNLSSLELGDSALYFCASSVARDRTLYGYTFGSGTRLTVV.

This clone was detected only a few times. This chain connects TRBV4-1 to TRBJ2-1; tentatively, D is TRBD2 (6 bases). The CDR3 totals 13 residues. CDR1 is MGHRA and CDR2 is YSYEKL in the germline V gene. V was clipped by 1 base and J by 12 bases, with 13 bases between them. The CDR3 protein is CASSQAGTPGQFF. The DNA for the CDR3 is TGCGCCAGCAGCCAAGCCGGGACTCCCGGGCAGTTCTTC.

The chain employs TRBV5-1 and TRBJ2-7; D unresolved. Germline V CDR1 and CDR2: SGHRS, YFSETQ. The CDR3 is 13 amino acids. V was clipped by 4 bases and J by 8 bases, with 16 bases between them. The CDR3, as DNA: TGCGCCAGCAGCCCCTCGGCAGGCGACAAGCAGTACTTC. Protein product: CASSPSAGDKQYF.

This chain uses TRBV27 with TRBJ2-1, with D tentatively TRBD2 (7 bases). Germline V gene data show CDR1 as MNHEY and CDR2 as SMNVEV (reference sequence). The ends were cut back, 0 bases at V and 4 bases at J, with 13 bases in the middle. This CDR3 region has 16 residues. The CDR3 region is CASSLSEGGFYNEQFF. The CDR3 coding sequence is TGTGCCAGCAGTTTATCAGAGGGGGGGTTTTACAATGAGCAGTTCTTC.

In its sample, this clone was seen a few times. This chain uses TRBV7-9 with TRBJ1-2; 9 bases match TRBD1. Per germline, CDR1 SEHNR and CDR2 FQNEAQ (reference sequence). J lost 7 bases, V lost 3 bases, and 3 bases had no gene match. The CDR3 sequence is 13 residues long. The CDR3 sequence is CASSLGQGGGYTF. The CDR3 DNA is TGTGCCAGCAGCTTGGGACAGGGCGGTGGCTACACCTTC.

V gene TRBV19 combines with J gene TRBJ1-2, with D maybe TRBD1 (6 bases). Germline values: CDR1 LNHDA, CDR2 SQIVND (reference sequence). The CDR3 is made up of 15 amino acids. Between the trimmed V and J ends, which lost 7 bases and 8 bases, there was a span of 23 bases. This CDR3 reads CASINFGGGPEGYTF. The CDR3 nucleotides read TGTGCCAGTATCAACTTCGGCGGGGGGCCGGAAGGCTACACCTTC.

This clone was observed once. The chain couples TRBV7-3 to TRBJ2-2; 11 nucleotides line up with TRBD2. Germline values: CDR1 SGHTA, CDR2 FQGTGA. This CDR3 is 16 amino acids long. The V segment lost 4 bases and the J segment 8 bases; nucleotides outside the gene matches: 9. The CDR3 spells CASSSAGTSGNGELFF. The CDR3 DNA reads as TGTGCCAGCAGCTCCGCCGGGACTAGCGGTAATGGGGAGCTGTTTTTT.

This rearrangement joins TRBV7-3 to TRBJ2-2; a weak D match, TRBD1 (5 bases). Trimming cost V 5 bases and J 5 bases, with 15 bases left between them. CDR1 is SGHTA, CDR2 FQGTGA, per germline. The CDR3 is 15 residues long. CDR3 nucleotides: TGTGCCAGCAGCCCGAACACAGGACATACCGGGGAGCTGTTTTTT. This sequence encodes CASSPNTGHTGELFF.

V usage is TRBV9 and J usage is TRBJ2-5, with TRBD2 matching over 13 bases. The CDR3 has 16 residues. J was trimmed by 5 bases and V by 4 bases; bases with no gene match: 8. Germline loops: CDR1 SGDLS, CDR2 YYNGEE. CDR3 protein: CASSPGTSGALETQYF. CDR3 coding DNA: TGTGCCAGCAGCCCAGGGACTAGCGGGGCGTTGGAGACCCAGTACTTC.

The rearrangement uses TRBV7-8 and TRBJ2-2; D unresolved. The CDR3 extends over 14 amino acids. Germline lookup yields CDR1 SGHVS and CDR2 FQNEAQ. V lost 2 bases and J lost 3, with 7 bases in between. This CDR3 is CASSLNRYTGELFF. CDR3 DNA sequence: TGTGCCAGCAGCTTAAACCGGTACACCGGGGAGCTGTTTTTT.

The chain employs TRBV5-4 and TRBJ2-1; 7 bases map to TRBD1. CDR3 length: 13 amino acids. After removal of 4 bases from V and 5 bases from J, the junction contained 3 bases not matched to a gene. The germline CDR1 and CDR2 sequences are SGHNT and YYREEE (reference sequence). The CDR3 reads CASSGDRHNEQFF. The DNA for the CDR3 is TGTGCCAGCAGCGGGGACAGACACAATGAGCAGTTCTTC.

The chain recombines TRBV5-1 with TRBJ2-5, with 7 bases matching TRBD2. Germline lookup yields CDR1 SGHRS and CDR2 YFSETQ. V gave up 2 bases and J gave up 5 bases; unmatched junction bases: 0. There are 12 residues in the CDR3. CDR3 nucleotides: TGCGCCAGCAGCTTCGGGGGGGAGACCCAGTACTTC. It specifies CASSFGGETQYF.